Each of the 8 T cell receptor beta chains below was sequenced from the same sample in a study of high-grade serous ovarian cancer treatment subgroups (dated by TCRdb to 2020 to 2022). Library creation used the immunoSEQ multiplex PCR assay. In TCRdb, the immuneACCESS table is reduced to in-frame sequences with V and J assigned. These tables do not hold every clone; where another copy was compared, an unresolved V gene accounts for under half, and the others remain unexplained. Here the sample has around 4,800 clones; under 80% occur a single time. The top ten constitute around 9.3% of the sample. Collection of tumor samples took place before definitive surgery or chemotherapy. The sequencing input was tumor tissue. The receptors were gathered from a human donor with high-grade serous ovarian cancer.

On this clone itself: In the same sample, other DNA sequences code for this CDR3. The chain links TRBV2 to TRBJ1-5, with a weak D call TRBD1 (5 bases). The V end lost 3 bases, the J end lost 6 bases, and 12 bases lay between the germline ends. This CDR3 is built from 14 residues. In germline, CDR1 is SNHLY, CDR2 FYNNEI. CDR3 region: CASSEVLGGQPQHF. DNA of the CDR3: TGTGCCAGCAGTGAGGTTCTCGGGGGTCAGCCCCAGCATTTT. Complete variable domain (other parts from reference TRBV2 and TRBJ1-5): EPEVTQTPSHQVTQMGQEVILRCVPISNHLYFYWYRQILGQKVEFLVSFYNNEISEKSEIFDDQFSVERPDGSNFTLKIRSTKLEDSAMYFCASSEVLGGQPQHFGDGTRLSIL.

The chain employs TRBV7-3 and TRBJ2-2; tentatively, D is TRBD1 (5 bases). V lost 5 bases and J lost 5, with 15 bases in between. CDR3 length equals 15 residues. Germline V CDR1 and CDR2: SGHTA, FQGTGA. This CDR3 is CASSPATQGTGELFF. The CDR3 DNA reads TGTGCCAGCAGCCCGGCGACCCAGGGAACCGGGGAGCTGTTTTTT.

The CDR3 DNA sequence: TGTGCCAGCAGCCCCACAGGATCCTTTGTCAGCTACACCTTC. Its protein is CASSPTGSFVSYTF. The J gene is TRBJ1-2, the V gene TRBV9; the D gene is possibly TRBD1 (5 bases). Germline V gene data show CDR1 as SGDLS and CDR2 as YYNGEE. V was clipped by 4 bases and J by 9 bases, with 19 bases between them. CDR3 length: 14 residues.

This clone was found a few times. V and J are TRBV7-2 and TRBJ2-3; TRBD2 might be the D (5 bases). CDR1 SGHTA and CDR2 FQGNSA come from the germline V gene. Trimming stripped 2 bases from V and 1 base from J, with 10 bases between. This CDR3 region has 15 residues. CDR3 amino acids: CASSLSAERTDTQYF. CDR3 DNA sequence: TGTGCCAGCAGCTTATCAGCGGAGCGCACAGATACGCAGTATTTT.

V is TRBV6-5 and J is TRBJ1-1, with D unclear. The CDR3 has 16 residues. Trimming cost V 0 bases and J 5 bases, with 16 bases left between them. Germline V lookup: CDR1 MNHEY, CDR2 SVGAGI. The CDR3 here is CASSYSTYFAGTEAFF. The DNA of the CDR3 is TGTGCCAGCAGTTACTCGACATATTTCGCGGGTACTGAAGCTTTCTTT.

The chain employs TRBV4-1 and TRBJ2-7; 7 positions match TRBD1. V gave up 6 bases and J gave up 3 bases; unmatched junction bases: 8. The CDR3 contains 14 residues. Per germline, CDR1 MGHRA and CDR2 YSYEKL. The CDR3 DNA reads TGCGCCAGCAGTAGATGGACAGGCCACTACGAGCAGTACGTC. This encodes CASSRWTGHYEQYV.

The V call is TRBV5-5, the J call TRBJ1-1; D is unresolved. The CDR3 spans 12 residues. Trimming stripped 0 bases from V and 7 bases from J, with 7 bases between. Germline-derived CDR1 and CDR2 are SGHKS and YYEKEE (reference sequence). The CDR3 sequence is CASSLVSNEAFF. CDR3 nucleotide sequence: TGTGCCAGCAGCTTGGTTTCAAATGAAGCTTTCTTT. The complete variable domain, with remaining parts taken from reference TRBV5-5 and TRBJ1-1, reads DAGVTQSPTHLIKTRGQQVTLRCSPISGHKSVSWYQQVLGQGPQFIFQYYEKEERGRGNFPDRFSARQFPNYSSELNVNALLLGDSALYLCASSLVSNEAFFGQGTRLTVV.

This clone was found a few times. The CDR3 DNA reads as TGTGCCAGCAGCTTATTCGGCGGTGGACAGGGGTCCACTGAAGCTTTCTTT. This translates into CASSLFGGGQGSTEAFF. The V and J genes are TRBV7-6 and TRBJ1-1; 9 bases align to TRBD1. With 2 bases clipped from V and 4 bases from J, the junction kept 11 bases outside the gene matches. This CDR3 comprises 17 residues. The germline V gene has CDR1 SGHVS and CDR2 FNYEAQ. The whole variable domain, filled in from reference TRBV7-6 and TRBJ1-1, reads GAGVSQSPRYKVTKRGQDVALRCDPISGHVSLYWYRQALGQGPEFLTYFNYEAQQDKSGLPNDRFSAERPEGSISTLTIQRTEQRDSAMYRCASSLFGGGQGSTEAFFGQGTRLTVV.